The T cell receptor (beta chain) described here comes from a study of blood T cell repertoires in COVID-19. Looking at the study overall: Both acute and convalescent COVID-19 samples were obtained from the United States, Italy and Spain.

Adults between roughly 18 and 90 years of age took part from fewer than 30 US areas. People in the exposed group encountered a COVID-19 case within 2 weeks before entering the study. This clone was detected once. Per the authors' pipeline: Reference gene primer amplification gave estimated nucleated cell counts. Repertoires were generated with immunoSEQ multiplex PCR, while TCRdb's copy carries only in-frame clones and drops some. V and J calls and clone size follow that table, whereas D and trimming were derived from the DNA. The table has around 400,000 clones, roughly 92% seen once. The CDR3 is 14 amino acids. Germline assignment: CDR1 MGHDK and CDR2 SYGVNS. V lost 4 bases and J lost 7; bases outside the gene matches: 6.

This receptor was taken from a middle-aged woman who had been exposed to COVID-19. The chain combines TRBV25-1 with TRBJ2-7; 11 positions agree with TRBD2. The material sequenced was PBMCs or T cells enriched from blood (not recorded which). This CDR3 reads CASSVAGGKGEQYF. The CDR3 DNA is TGTGCCAGCAGTGTAGCGGGGGGGAAAGGGGAGCAGTACTTC.